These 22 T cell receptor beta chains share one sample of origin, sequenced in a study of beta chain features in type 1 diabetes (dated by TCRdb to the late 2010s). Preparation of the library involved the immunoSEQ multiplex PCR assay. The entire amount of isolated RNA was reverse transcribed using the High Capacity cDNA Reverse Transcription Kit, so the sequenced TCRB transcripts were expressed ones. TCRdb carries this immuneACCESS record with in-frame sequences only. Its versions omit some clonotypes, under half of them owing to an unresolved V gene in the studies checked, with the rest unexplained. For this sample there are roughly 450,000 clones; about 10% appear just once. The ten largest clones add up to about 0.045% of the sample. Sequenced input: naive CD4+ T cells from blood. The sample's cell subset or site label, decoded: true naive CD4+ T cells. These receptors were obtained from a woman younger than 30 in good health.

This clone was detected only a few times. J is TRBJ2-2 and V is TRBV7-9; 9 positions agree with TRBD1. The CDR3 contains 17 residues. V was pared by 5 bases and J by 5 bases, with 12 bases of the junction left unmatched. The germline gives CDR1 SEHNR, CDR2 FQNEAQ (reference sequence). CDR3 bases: TGTGCCAGCAGCGATCCCTCCGGACAGGGGACAACCGGGGAGCTGTTTTTT. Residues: CASSDPSGQGTTGELFF.

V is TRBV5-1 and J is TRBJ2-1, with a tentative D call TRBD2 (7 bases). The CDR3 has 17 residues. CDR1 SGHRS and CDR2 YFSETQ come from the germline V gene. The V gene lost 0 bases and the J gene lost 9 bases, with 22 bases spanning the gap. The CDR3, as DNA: TGCGCCAGCAGCTTGGGGCCCGCCGGGGGGCCGGGGAGTGAGCAGTTCTTC. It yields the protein CASSLGPAGGPGSEQFF.

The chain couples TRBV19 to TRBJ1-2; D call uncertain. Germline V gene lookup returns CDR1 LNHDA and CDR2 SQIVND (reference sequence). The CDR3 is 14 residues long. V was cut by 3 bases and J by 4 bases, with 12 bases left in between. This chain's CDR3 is CASSMAEKFYGYTF. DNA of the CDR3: TGTGCCAGTAGTATGGCAGAGAAGTTCTATGGCTACACCTTC.

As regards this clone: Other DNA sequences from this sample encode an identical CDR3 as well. DNA for the CDR3: TGCGCCAGCAGCTTGGACCAGGGTTCCGATACCCAGTACTTC. Its translation is CASSLDQGSDTQYF. The chain carries TRBV5-1 and TRBJ2-5; possible D gene TRBD1, 5 bases. Germline V lookup: CDR1 SGHRS, CDR2 YFSETQ. The ends were cut back, 0 bases at V and 8 bases at J, with 14 bases in the middle. This CDR3 has 14 residues.

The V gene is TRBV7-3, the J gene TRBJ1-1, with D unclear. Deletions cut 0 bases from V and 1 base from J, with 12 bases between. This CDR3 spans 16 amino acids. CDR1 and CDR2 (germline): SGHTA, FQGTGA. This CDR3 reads CASSLTQASGNTEAFF. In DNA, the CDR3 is TGTGCCAGCAGCTTAACCCAGGCCAGCGGGAACACTGAAGCTTTCTTT.

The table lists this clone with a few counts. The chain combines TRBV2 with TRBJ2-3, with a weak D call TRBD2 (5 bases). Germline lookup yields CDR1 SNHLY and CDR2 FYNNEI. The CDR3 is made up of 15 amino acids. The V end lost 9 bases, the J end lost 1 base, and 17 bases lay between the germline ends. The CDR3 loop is CASMTTTSRTDTQYF. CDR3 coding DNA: TGTGCCAGTATGACTACAACCTCTCGCACAGATACGCAGTATTTT. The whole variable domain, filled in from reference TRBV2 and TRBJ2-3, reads EPEVTQTPSHQVTQMGQEVILRCVPISNHLYFYWYRQILGQKVEFLVSFYNNEISEKSEIFDDQFSVERPDGSNFTLKIRSTKLEDSAMYFCASMTTTSRTDTQYFGPGTRLTVL.

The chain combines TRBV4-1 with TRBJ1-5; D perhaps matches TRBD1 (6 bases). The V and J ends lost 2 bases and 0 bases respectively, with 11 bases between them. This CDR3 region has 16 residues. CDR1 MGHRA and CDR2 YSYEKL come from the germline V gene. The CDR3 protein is CASSQTTGYSNQPQHF. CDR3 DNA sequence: TGCGCCAGCAGCCAAACGACAGGTTATAGCAATCAGCCCCAGCATTTT.

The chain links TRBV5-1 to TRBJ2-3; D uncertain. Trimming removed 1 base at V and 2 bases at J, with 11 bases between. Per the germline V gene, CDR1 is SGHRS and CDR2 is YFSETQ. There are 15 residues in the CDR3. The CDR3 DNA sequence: TGCGCCAGCAGCTTGCCGGGCCCTTCCACAGATACGCAGTATTTT. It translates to CASSLPGPSTDTQYF.

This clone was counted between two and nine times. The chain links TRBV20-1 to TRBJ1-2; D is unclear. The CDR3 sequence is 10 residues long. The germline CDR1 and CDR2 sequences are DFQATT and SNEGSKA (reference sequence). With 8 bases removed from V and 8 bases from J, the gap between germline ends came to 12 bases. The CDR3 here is CSSFSLGYTF. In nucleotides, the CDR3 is TGCAGTAGTTTTTCTTTGGGCTACACCTTC.

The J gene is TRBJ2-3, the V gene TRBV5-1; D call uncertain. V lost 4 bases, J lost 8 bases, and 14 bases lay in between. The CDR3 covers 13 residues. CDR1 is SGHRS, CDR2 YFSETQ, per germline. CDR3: CASSLLEDGTQYF. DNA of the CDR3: TGCGCCAGCAGCCTACTCGAAGATGGTACGCAGTATTTT.

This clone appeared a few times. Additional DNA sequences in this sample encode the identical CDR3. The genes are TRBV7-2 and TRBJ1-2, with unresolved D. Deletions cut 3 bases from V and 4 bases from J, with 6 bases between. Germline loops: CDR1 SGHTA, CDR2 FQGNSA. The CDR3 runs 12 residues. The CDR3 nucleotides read TGTGCCAGCAGCTTGTCCTCCTATGGCTACACCTTC. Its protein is CASSLSSYGYTF.

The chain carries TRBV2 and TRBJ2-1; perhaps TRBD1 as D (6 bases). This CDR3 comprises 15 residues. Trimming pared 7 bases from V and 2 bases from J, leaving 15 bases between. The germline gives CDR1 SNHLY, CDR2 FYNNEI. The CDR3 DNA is TGTGCCAGCACAAGACAGGCCGATACCTACAATGAGCAGTTCTTC. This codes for CASTRQADTYNEQFF.

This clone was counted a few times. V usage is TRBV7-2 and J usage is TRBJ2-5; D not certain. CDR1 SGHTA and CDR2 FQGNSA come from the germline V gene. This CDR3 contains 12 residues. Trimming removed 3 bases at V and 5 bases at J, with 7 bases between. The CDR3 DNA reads TGTGCCAGCAGCTTTCCCTCGGAGACCCAGTACTTC. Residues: CASSFPSETQYF. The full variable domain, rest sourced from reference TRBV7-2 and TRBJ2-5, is GAGVSQSPSNKVTEKGKDVELRCDPISGHTALYWYRQSLGQGLEFLIYFQGNSAPDKSGLPSDRFSAERTGGSVSTLTIQRTQQEDSAVYLCASSFPSETQYFGPGTRLLVL.

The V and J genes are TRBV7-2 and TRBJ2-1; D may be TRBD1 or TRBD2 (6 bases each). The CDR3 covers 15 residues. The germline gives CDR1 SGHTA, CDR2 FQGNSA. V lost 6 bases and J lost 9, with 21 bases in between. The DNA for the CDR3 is TGTGCCAGCAGACAACCTAGGGGGAGGACAATTGAGCAGTTCTTC. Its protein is CASRQPRGRTIEQFF. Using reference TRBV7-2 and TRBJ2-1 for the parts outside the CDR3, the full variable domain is GAGVSQSPSNKVTEKGKDVELRCDPISGHTALYWYRQSLGQGLEFLIYFQGNSAPDKSGLPSDRFSAERTGGSVSTLTIQRTQQEDSAVYLCASRQPRGRTIEQFFGPGTRLTVL.

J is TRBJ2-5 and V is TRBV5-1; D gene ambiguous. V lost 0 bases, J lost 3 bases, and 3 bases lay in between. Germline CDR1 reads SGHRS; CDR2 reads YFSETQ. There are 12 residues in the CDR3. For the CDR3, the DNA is TGCGCCAGCAGCTTGGCCGAAGAGACCCAGTACTTC. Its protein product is CASSLAEETQYF.

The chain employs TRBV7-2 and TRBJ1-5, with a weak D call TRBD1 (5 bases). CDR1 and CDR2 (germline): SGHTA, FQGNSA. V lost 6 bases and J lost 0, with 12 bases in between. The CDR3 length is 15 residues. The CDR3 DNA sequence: TGTGCCAGCAGTTTTACAGGAGTTAGCAATCAGCCCCAGCATTTT. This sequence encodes CASSFTGVSNQPQHF. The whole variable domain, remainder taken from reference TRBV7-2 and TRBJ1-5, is GAGVSQSPSNKVTEKGKDVELRCDPISGHTALYWYRQSLGQGLEFLIYFQGNSAPDKSGLPSDRFSAERTGGSVSTLTIQRTQQEDSAVYLCASSFTGVSNQPQHFGDGTRLSIL.

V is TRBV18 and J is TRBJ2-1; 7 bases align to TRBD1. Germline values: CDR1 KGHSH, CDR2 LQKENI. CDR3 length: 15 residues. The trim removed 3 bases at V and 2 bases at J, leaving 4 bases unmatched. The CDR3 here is CASSPTTGTYNEQFF. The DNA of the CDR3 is TGTGCCAGCTCACCGACGACAGGGACCTACAATGAGCAGTTCTTC.

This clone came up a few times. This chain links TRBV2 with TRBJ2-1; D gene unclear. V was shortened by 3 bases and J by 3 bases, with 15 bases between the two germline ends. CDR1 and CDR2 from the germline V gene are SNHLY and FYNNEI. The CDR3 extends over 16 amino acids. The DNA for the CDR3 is TGTGCCAGCAGTGAGTCATCCTTAGGTAGCTACAATGAGCAGTTCTTC. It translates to CASSESSLGSYNEQFF. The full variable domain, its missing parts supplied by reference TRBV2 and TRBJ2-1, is EPEVTQTPSHQVTQMGQEVILRCVPISNHLYFYWYRQILGQKVEFLVSFYNNEISEKSEIFDDQFSVERPDGSNFTLKIRSTKLEDSAMYFCASSESSLGSYNEQFFGPGTRLTVL.

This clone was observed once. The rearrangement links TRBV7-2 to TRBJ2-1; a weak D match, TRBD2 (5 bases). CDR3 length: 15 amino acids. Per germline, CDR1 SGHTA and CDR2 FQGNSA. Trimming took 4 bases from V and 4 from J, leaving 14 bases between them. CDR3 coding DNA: TGTGCCAGCAGCTCCCCCGGGGAACGTTACAATGAGCAGTTCTTC. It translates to CASSSPGERYNEQFF.

The CDR3: CASSSRPTNTEAFF. DNA for the CDR3: TGTGCCAGCAGTTCCCGTCCCACGAACACTGAAGCTTTCTTT. The chain has TRBV27 and TRBJ1-1; D not certain. The CDR3 loop spans 14 amino acids. Germline CDR1 is MNHEY and CDR2 is SMNVEV (reference sequence). Trimming removed 4 bases from V and 1 base from J, with 10 bases in between.

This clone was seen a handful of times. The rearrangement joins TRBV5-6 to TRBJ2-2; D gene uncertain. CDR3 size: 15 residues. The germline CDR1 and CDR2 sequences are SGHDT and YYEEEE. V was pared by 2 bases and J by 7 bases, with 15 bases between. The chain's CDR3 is CASSFWTALGGELFF. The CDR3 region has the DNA TGTGCCAGCAGCTTCTGGACGGCCCTAGGCGGGGAGCTGTTTTTT.

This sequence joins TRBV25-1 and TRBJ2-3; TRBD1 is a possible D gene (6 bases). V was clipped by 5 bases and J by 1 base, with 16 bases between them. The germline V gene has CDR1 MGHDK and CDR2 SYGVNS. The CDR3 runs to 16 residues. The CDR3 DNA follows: TGTGCCAGCAGTAAGGGACAAGGGCCAGGCACAGATACGCAGTATTTT. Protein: CASSKGQGPGTDTQYF.